A selection of T cell receptor beta chains follows, all from one sample in a study of molecular identifiers for immune sequencing clone quantification. TCRdb ran MiXCR on the PCR reads and lists one entry per CDR3 protein. The data show more than 550,000 distinct CDR3 sequences, about 25% seen once. The source material was naive CD8+ T cells from blood, with Jurkat cell RNA spiked in. These TCRs come from a human donor in good health. Some libraries in this study had Jurkat cell RNA spiked in. Both conserved end residues are part of each CDR3. D genes are given only for firm matches.

v_gene	d_gene	j_gene	CDR3aa
TRBV7-9	NA	TRBJ2-7	CASIGSGYEQYF
TRBV11-2	TRBD1	TRBJ2-1	CASRPPGTGGHEQFF
TRBV9	TRBD2	TRBJ2-3	CASSVTLAGNTDTQYF
TRBV5-1	NA	TRBJ1-2	CASSLSGYWNGYTF
TRBV19	NA	TRBJ2-1	CASSPRDSAYNEQFF
TRBV29-1	NA	TRBJ2-2	CSVEGGHGTGELFF
TRBV2	NA	TRBJ2-5	CASSDWQETQYF
TRBV27	NA	TRBJ1-2	CASSPLGGNYGYTF
TRBV28	NA	TRBJ2-7	CASSPVTGAYEQYF
TRBV4-1	NA	TRBJ1-1	CASRSGVTEAFF
TRBV5-4	TRBD2	TRBJ2-7	CASSYGLVEQYF
TRBV7-2	NA	TRBJ1-4	CAGSFAGAAANGELFF
TRBV6-5	TRBD1	TRBJ1-2	CASSHHPGTGDYGYTF
TRBV5-4	NA	TRBJ2-7	CASSPTSGRAASYEQYF
TRBV7-2	NA	TRBJ1-1	CASSLTGNTEASF
TRBV4-3	NA	TRBJ1-2	CASSQDWGTQNYGYTF
TRBV7-9	NA	TRBJ1-1	CASSPQRGTEAFF
TRBV28	NA	TRBJ2-7	CASSLSRYYEQYF
TRBV6-1	NA	TRBJ1-5	CASSGARGSNQPQHF
TRBV5-1	NA	TRBJ1-3	CASSGYEGPSGNTTYF
TRBV7-8	TRBD2	TRBJ2-3	CASSPTRAGGADTQYF
TRBV5-1	TRBD1	TRBJ1-1	CASSLAHRGLISNTEAFF
TRBV4-3	NA	TRBJ1-6	CASSQDFSFRLLHF
TRBV4-3	TRBD1	TRBJ1-2	CASGDRGDYGYTF
TRBV24-1	TRBD2	TRBJ2-5	CATSQYPGLAGEQETQYF
TRBV6-2/TRBV6-3	NA	TRBJ2-3	CASSQGRGTQYF
TRBV6-1	NA	TRBJ2-7	CASSEGLSYERYF
TRBV6-2/TRBV6-3	NA	TRBJ2-7	CASSYSGEQYF
TRBV30	NA	TRBJ2-3	CAWSGDVGGTDTQYF
TRBV4-3	TRBD2	TRBJ2-7	CASSQESSGGYEQSF
TRBV4-3	NA	TRBJ2-7	CASSQATAKTYEQYF
TRBV5-1	NA	TRBJ1-2	CASSLDLQTNYGYTF
TRBV4-3	TRBD2	TRBJ2-1	CASSQEREGLHEQFF
TRBV30	NA	TRBJ1-5	CAWSVGGSKPQHF
TRBV7-9	TRBD2	TRBJ2-7	CASSRLARDYAQYF
TRBV30	TRBD1	TRBJ2-1	CAWGQGVHNEQFF
TRBV7-9	TRBD2	TRBJ2-7	CASSPRTSGGRYEQYF
TRBV29-1	NA	TRBJ2-2	CSVDFGSRSTGELFF
TRBV4-3	NA	TRBJ2-7	CASSQALVDYEQYF
TRBV4-3	TRBD2	TRBJ2-7	CASSLPRTSGSYEQYF
TRBV20-1	TRBD2	TRBJ2-3	CSARDTSGGWSDTQYF
TRBV6-2/TRBV6-3	NA	TRBJ1-2	CASSYAYYGYTF
TRBV6-2/TRBV6-3	NA	TRBJ2-3	CASSYLGASTDTQYF
TRBV12-3/TRBV12-4	NA	TRBJ2-2	CASRLGGELFF
TRBV7-6	NA	TRBJ1-5	CASSLEGFNQPQHF